This T cell receptor beta chain was retrieved from a study of vaccination and CD4 T cells after COVID-19. The trim removed 4 bases at V and 6 bases at J, leaving 10 bases unmatched. CDR3 size: 16 residues. CDR1 is MDHEN, CDR2 SYDVKM, per germline. Cultured CD4+ T-cell DNA underwent Oncomine TCR Beta short-read sequencing. Each CDR3 protein is one row after TCRdb ran MiXCR on the PCR reads. The data contain over 6,000 distinct CDR3 sequences, around four fifths of them singletons. Treatment denoted: roughly 11-day PBMC culture with coronavirus spike peptide pools or control peptides (ViraFEST assay). A word on this clonotype: Its antigen is unidentified.

The V call is TRBV28, the J call TRBJ1-5; the match to TRBD1 covers 9 bases. The sequenced material came from CD4+ T cells from blood, cultured in vitro. The source is a human donor who had recovered from COVID-19. The CDR3 here is CASSSPGTGSGQPQHF. CDR3 sequence (DNA): TGTGCCAGCAGTTCCCCCGGGACAGGGTCGGGTCAGCCCCAGCATTTT.